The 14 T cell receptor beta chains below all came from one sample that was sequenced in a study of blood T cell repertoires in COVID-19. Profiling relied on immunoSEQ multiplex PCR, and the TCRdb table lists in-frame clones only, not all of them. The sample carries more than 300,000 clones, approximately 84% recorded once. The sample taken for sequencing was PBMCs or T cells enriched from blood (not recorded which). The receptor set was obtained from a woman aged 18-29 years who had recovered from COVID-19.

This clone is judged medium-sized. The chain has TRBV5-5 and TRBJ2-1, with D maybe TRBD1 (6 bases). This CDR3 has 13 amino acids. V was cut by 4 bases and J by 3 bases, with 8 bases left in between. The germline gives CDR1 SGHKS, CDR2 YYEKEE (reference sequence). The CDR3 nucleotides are TGTGCCAGCAGCCGGACAGACTACAATGAGCAGTTCTTC. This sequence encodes CASSRTDYNEQFF.

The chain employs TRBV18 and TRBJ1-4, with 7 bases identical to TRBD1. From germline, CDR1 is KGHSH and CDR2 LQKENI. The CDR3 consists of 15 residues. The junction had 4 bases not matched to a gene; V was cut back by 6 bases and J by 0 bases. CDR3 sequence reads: CASSGQAATNEKLFF. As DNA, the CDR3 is TGTGCCAGCTCCGGACAGGCAGCAACTAATGAAAAACTGTTTTTT.

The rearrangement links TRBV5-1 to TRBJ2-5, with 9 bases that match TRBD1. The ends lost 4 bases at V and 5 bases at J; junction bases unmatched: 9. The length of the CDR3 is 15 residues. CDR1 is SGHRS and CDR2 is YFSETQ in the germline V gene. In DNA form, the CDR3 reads TGCGCCAGCAGCCGGGGGACAGGGTCTATGGAGACCCAGTACTTC. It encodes CASSRGTGSMETQYF.

DNA for the CDR3: TGTGCCAGCAGTGAAAGGGGGTTCTATGGCTACACCTTC. Amino acid sequence: CASSERGFYGYTF. The chain couples TRBV2 to TRBJ1-2; perhaps TRBD1 as D (6 bases). Trimming shortened V by 2 bases and J by 4 bases, and 8 bases separated the two germline ends. The CDR3 extends over 13 amino acids. The germline CDR1 and CDR2 sequences are SNHLY and FYNNEI. The full variable domain, its missing parts supplied by reference TRBV2 and TRBJ1-2, is EPEVTQTPSHQVTQMGQEVILRCVPISNHLYFYWYRQILGQKVEFLVSFYNNEISEKSEIFDDQFSVERPDGSNFTLKIRSTKLEDSAMYFCASSERGFYGYTFGSGTRLTVV.

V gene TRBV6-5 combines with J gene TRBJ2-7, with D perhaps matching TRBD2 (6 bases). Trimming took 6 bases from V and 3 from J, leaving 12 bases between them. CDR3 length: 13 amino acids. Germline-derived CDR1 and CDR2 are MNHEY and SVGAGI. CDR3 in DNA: TGTGCCAGCAGGAGGGACTTGAACTACGAGCAGTACTTC. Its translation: CASRRDLNYEQYF.

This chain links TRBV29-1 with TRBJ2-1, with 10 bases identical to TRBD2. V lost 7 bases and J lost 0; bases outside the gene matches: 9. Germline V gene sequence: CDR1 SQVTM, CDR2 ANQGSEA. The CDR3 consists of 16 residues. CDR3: CSAWTSGDSSYNEQFF. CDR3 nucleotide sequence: TGCAGCGCCTGGACTAGCGGTGATTCCTCCTACAATGAGCAGTTCTTC.

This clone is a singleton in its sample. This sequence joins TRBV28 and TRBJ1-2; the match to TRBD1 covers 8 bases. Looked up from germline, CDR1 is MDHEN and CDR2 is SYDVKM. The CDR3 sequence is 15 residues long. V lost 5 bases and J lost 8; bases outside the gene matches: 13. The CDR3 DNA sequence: TGTGCCAGCAGTCCGACAGGGGCCCCTGACCAAGGCTACACCTTC. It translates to CASSPTGAPDQGYTF.

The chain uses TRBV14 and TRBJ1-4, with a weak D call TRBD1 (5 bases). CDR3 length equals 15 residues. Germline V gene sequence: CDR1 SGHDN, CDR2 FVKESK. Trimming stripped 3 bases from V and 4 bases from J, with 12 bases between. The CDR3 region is CASSHKGLVNEKLFF. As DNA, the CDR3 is TGTGCCAGCAGCCATAAGGGACTGGTTAATGAAAAACTGTTTTTT.

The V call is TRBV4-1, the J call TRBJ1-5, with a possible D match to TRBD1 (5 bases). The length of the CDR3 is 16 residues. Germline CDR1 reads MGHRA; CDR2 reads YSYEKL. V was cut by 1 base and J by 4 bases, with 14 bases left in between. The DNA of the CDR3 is TGCGCCAGCAGCCAAGTCGGGGGGGGGATGAATCAGCCCCAGCATTTT. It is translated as CASSQVGGGMNQPQHF.

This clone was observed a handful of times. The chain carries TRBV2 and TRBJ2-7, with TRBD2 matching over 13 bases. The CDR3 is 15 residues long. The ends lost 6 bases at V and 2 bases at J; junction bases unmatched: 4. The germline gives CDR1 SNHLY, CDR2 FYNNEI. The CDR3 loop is CASSWTSGRTYEQYF. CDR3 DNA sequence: TGTGCCAGCAGCTGGACTAGCGGGAGAACCTACGAGCAGTACTTC.

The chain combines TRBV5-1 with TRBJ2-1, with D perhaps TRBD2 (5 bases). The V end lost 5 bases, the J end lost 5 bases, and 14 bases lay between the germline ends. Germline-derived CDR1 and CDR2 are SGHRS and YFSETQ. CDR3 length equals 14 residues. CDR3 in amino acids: CASRSGNADNEQFF. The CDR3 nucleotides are TGCGCCAGCAGATCGGGAAACGCCGACAATGAGCAGTTCTTC.

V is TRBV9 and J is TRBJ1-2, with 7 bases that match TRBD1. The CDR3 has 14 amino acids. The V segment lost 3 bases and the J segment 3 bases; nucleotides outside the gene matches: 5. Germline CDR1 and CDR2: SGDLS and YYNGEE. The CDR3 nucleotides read TGTGCCAGCAGCGGAGGACAGGCTCACTATGGCTACACCTTC. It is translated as CASSGGQAHYGYTF.

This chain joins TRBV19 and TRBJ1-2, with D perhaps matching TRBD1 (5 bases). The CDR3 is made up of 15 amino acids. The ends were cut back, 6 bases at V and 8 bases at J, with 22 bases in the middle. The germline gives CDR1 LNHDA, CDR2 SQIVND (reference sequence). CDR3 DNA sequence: TGTGCCAGTAGGGGCGCATGGACATCCGAGAGGGGCTACACCTTC. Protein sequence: CASRGAWTSERGYTF.

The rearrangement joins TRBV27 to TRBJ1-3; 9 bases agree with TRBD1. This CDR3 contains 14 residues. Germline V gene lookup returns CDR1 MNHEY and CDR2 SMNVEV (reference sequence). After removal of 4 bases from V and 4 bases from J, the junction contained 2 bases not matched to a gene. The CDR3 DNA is TGTGCCAGCAGTTCGACAGGGGGAGGAAACACCATATATTTT. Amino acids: CASSSTGGGNTIYF.